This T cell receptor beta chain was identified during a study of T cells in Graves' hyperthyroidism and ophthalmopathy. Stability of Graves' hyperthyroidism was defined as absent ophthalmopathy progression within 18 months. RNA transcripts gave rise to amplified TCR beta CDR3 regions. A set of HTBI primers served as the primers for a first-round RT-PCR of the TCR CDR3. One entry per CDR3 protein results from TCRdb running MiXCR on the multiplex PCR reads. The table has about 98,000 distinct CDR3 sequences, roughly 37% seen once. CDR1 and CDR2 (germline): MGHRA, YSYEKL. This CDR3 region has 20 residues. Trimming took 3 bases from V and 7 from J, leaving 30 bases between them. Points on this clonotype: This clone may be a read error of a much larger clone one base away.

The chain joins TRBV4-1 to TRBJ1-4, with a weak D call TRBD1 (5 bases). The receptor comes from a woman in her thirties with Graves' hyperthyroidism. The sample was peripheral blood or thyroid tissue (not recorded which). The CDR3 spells CASSHPRVPLSRWRGEKLFF. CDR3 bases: TGCGCCAGCAGCCACCCCAGGGTCCCCCTATCCCGGTGGAGGGGTGAAAAACTGTTTTTT.